These T cell receptor beta chains were read from a single sample in a study of identical twins. From the 5' RACE reads, TCRdb called clonotypes with MiXCR, one entry per CDR3 protein. The repertoire includes 100,000 or so distinct CDR3 sequences, under 6.5% of them detected once, and less than 15% sits in the top ten. The sequencing sample was made of memory T cells sorted from blood. The source of these receptors is a woman in her forties or fifties in good health. CDR3s leave out the opening cysteine and the closing phenylalanine or tryptophan.

>TRBV6-1
ASSDLQGNEKLF
>TRBV5-1
ASSLVPTSGLAGNIQY
>TRBV6-1
ASTSRRDYGYT
>TRBV4-2
ASSQGRRSGREAEQF
>TRBV11-2
ASSLASEQY
>TRBV30
AWSDFRTGSNEKLF
>TRBV20-1
SAETGFNQPQH
>TRBV5-6
ASSSGTSGRQETQY
>TRBV20-1
SALGGTGHQETQY
>TRBV4-2
ASSQDLGAGNIQY
>TRBV20-1
SANPGRGYQPQH
>TRBV4-2
ASSQESPAWAAQSTDTQY
>TRBV7-9
ASSMSTETQY